One and the same sample provided the 12 T cell receptor beta chains below, sequenced in a study of regulatory T cells in long-lasting Graves disease. Building the TCR beta libraries relied on iRepertoire HTBI primers, and CDR3 regions underwent Arm-PCR. Each CDR3 protein is one row after TCRdb ran MiXCR on the multiplex PCR reads. Among some 400,000 distinct CDR3 sequences, 15% were seen once, and the ten largest hold over 15%. Documented time point: newly diagnosed GD, antithyroid drugs for less than 3 months. The TCR library was made from RNA extracted from PBMCs. This same sample was also part of a study on T cells in Graves' hyperthyroidism and ophthalmopathy.

The sample was peripheral blood mononuclear cells (PBMCs), taken at new diagnosis, from a patient treated with antithyroid drugs. The source is a woman aged 25 to 39 with Graves disease.

This clonotype has a count of ten or more. The chain carries TRBV2 and TRBJ1-5; a weak D match, TRBD1 (6 bases). Per germline, CDR1 SNHLY and CDR2 FYNNEI. Trimming took off 6 bases at V and 6 bases at J, with 15 bases between the two ends. The CDR3 sequence is 14 residues long. The CDR3 loop is CASRPQGSGQPQHF. CDR3 DNA sequence: TGTGCCAGCAGACCACAGGGATCGGGTCAGCCCCAGCATTTT.

This clonotype was detected ten times or more. The chain recombines TRBV30 with TRBJ2-7; D remains ambiguous. V gave up 0 bases and J gave up 12 bases, with 18 bases separating them. The CDR3 loop spans 13 amino acids. Germline CDR1 GTSNPN, CDR2 SVGIG (reference sequence). This CDR3 reads CAWSVLPGQVGYF. CDR3 in DNA: TGTGCCTGGAGTGTACTCCCGGGCCAAGTAGGGTACTTC.

Many counts were recorded for this clonotype. V gene TRBV7-2 combines with J gene TRBJ1-6; D unresolved. Per the germline V gene, CDR1 is SGHTA and CDR2 is FQGNSA. The germline V and J ends were trimmed by 2 bases and 4 bases, with 9 bases remaining between them. The length of the CDR3 is 15 residues. For the CDR3, the DNA is TGTGCCAGCAGCTTACGGTCTGGGTATAATTCACCCCTCCACTTT. Its translation: CASSLRSGYNSPLHF.

In its sample, this clonotype was seen many times. The rearrangement uses TRBV27 and TRBJ1-2, with TRBD1 identical over 7 bases. This CDR3 region has 13 residues. Germline lookup yields CDR1 MNHEY and CDR2 SMNVEV (reference sequence). With V trimmed by 6 bases and J by 6 bases, 7 bases remained unmatched. The CDR3 DNA reads as TGTGCCAGCAGATTACAGGGGAGGGATGGCTACACCTTC. The encoded protein is CASRLQGRDGYTF.

This clonotype was recorded a few times. The genes are TRBV27 and TRBJ2-1; TRBD2 agrees at 7 bases. Germline assignment: CDR1 MNHEY and CDR2 SMNVEV (reference sequence). The CDR3 runs to 15 residues. V lost 3 bases to trimming and J lost 5 bases; unmatched junction nucleotides: 7. CDR3 bases: TGTGCCAGCAGTTTTCGAGGGAGGGCCAACAATGAGCAGTTCTTC. This encodes CASSFRGRANNEQFF.

Remarks on this clonotype: At one boundary the junction diverges from the germline segment, which might be a read error. The rearrangement uses TRBV6-1 and TRBJ1-5; D is uncertain. The germline V gene has CDR1 MNHNS and CDR2 SASEGT. The CDR3 is 11 amino acids. The CDR3 region has the DNA TGTGCCAGCAGTCTTAATCAGCACCAGCATTTT. Amino acids: CASSLNQHQHF.

This clonotype was observed at least ten times. The CDR3 loop reads CASSLGLRDQPQHF. Written as DNA, the CDR3 is TGTGCCAGCAGCTTAGGCCTCAGGGATCAGCCCCAGCATTTT. V and J are TRBV13 and TRBJ1-5; D possibly corresponds to TRBD1 (5 bases). The V gene lost 0 bases and the J gene lost 5 bases, with 8 bases spanning the gap. CDR1 is PRHDT and CDR2 is FYEKMQ in the germline V gene (reference sequence). This CDR3 spans 14 amino acids.

As for this clonotype: Given a much more abundant clone one base away, this may be a read error. The chain joins TRBV3-1 to TRBJ2-2, with TRBD2 matching 15 bases. J lost 7 bases, V lost 2 bases, and 8 bases had no gene match. This CDR3 spans 18 amino acids. Germline lookup yields CDR1 LGHDT and CDR2 YNNKEL (reference sequence). As DNA, the CDR3 is TGTGCCAGCAGCCAACGGACTAGCGGGAGGGCCGTCATCGGGGAGCTGTTTTTT. It specifies CASSQRTSGRAVIGELFF. The variable domain in full, with the rest retrieved from reference TRBV3-1 and TRBJ2-2, is DTAVSQTPKYLVTQMGNDKSIKCEQNLGHDTMYWYKQDSKKFLKIMFSYNNKELIINETVPNRFSPKSPDKAHLNLHINSLELGDSAVYFCASSQRTSGRAVIGELFFGEGSRLTVL.

There are many counts of this clonotype. The CDR3 loop is CASSPPGLAGGGEQFF. CDR3 nucleotide sequence: TGTGCCAGCAGCCCCCCGGGGCTAGCGGGAGGTGGGGAGCAGTTCTTC. The V call is TRBV11-2, the J call TRBJ2-1, with 11 bases aligning to TRBD2. Germline V lookup: CDR1 SGHAT, CDR2 FQNNGV. CDR3 length: 16 residues. V was pared by 5 bases and J by 10 bases, with 13 bases of the junction left unmatched. Filled out from reference TRBV11-2 and TRBJ2-1, the complete variable domain reads EAGVAQSPRYKIIEKRQSVAFWCNPISGHATLYWYQQILGQGPKLLIQFQNNGVVDDSQLPKDRFSAERLKGVDSTLKIQPAKLEDSAVYLCASSPPGLAGGGEQFFGPGTRLTVL.

This clonotype was observed at least ten times. V gene TRBV7-9 combines with J gene TRBJ2-1; 7 bases agree with TRBD2. V was pared by 5 bases and J by 9 bases, with 10 bases of the junction left unmatched. Germline V gene data show CDR1 as SEHNR and CDR2 as FQNEAQ (reference sequence). The CDR3 is 14 amino acids. Here the CDR3 reads CASSPRRGGGEQFF. The CDR3 nucleotides read TGTGCCAGCAGCCCGAGGAGGGGCGGGGGTGAGCAGTTCTTC.

This clonotype was detected many times. The chain joins TRBV20-1 to TRBJ2-5; 8 bases match TRBD2. V dropped 1 base and J dropped 4; count of bases not matched to a gene: 14. Looked up from germline, CDR1 is DFQATT and CDR2 is SNEGSKA (reference sequence). This CDR3 comprises 17 residues. The CDR3 region is CSARVSGSVRFSETQYF. In nucleotides, the CDR3 is TGCAGTGCTAGAGTAAGCGGGAGTGTTCGGTTTTCAGAGACCCAGTACTTC.

The sample holds many counts of this clonotype. This chain links TRBV6-1 with TRBJ2-7; D is uncertain. V was clipped by 6 bases and J by 3 bases, with 6 bases between them. This CDR3 contains 11 residues. CDR1 and CDR2 (germline): MNHNS, SASEGT. CDR3 bases: TGTGCCAGCAGCGGTCTCTACGAGCAGTACTTC. It encodes CASSGLYEQYF.